The clone carrying this T cell receptor beta chain was picked up many times. The antigen is not known. Arm-PCR of CDR3 regions and iRepertoire HTBI primers were the basis on which TCR beta libraries were built. TCRdb ran MiXCR on the multiplex PCR reads and lists one entry per CDR3 protein. Of roughly 300,000 distinct CDR3 sequences in the sample, around 20% are singletons; the top ten hold over 25%. This entry belongs to a study of regulatory T cells in long-lasting Graves disease. Study observations and caveats: New patients shared fewer public clonotypes (about 1,000) than persistent patients did (around 2,700). TRBV28, TRBJ1-2 and TRBJ2-5 emerged as the favored segments in persistent disease.

Germline V CDR1 and CDR2: MDHEN, SYDVKM. The CDR3 consists of 18 residues. The J segment lost 6 bases and the V segment lost 0 bases, leaving 9 bases of the junction unmatched. Time point described: persistent/refractory GD, antithyroid drugs over 5 years with positive TRAb. Generation of the TCR library employed RNA extracted from PBMCs. By American Thyroid Association guidelines, Graves' disease was diagnosed in the cohort. The J gene is TRBJ1-5, the V gene TRBV28, with 12 bases identical to TRBD1. The material was peripheral blood mononuclear cells (PBMCs), obtained when the disease was refractory, from a patient treated with antithyroid drugs. The source of this sequence is a female donor with Graves disease. The CDR3 loop reads CASSLWGPGQGAGQPQHF. The CDR3, as DNA: TGTGCCAGCAGTTTATGGGGACCGGGACAGGGGGCAGGTCAGCCCCAGCATTTT.